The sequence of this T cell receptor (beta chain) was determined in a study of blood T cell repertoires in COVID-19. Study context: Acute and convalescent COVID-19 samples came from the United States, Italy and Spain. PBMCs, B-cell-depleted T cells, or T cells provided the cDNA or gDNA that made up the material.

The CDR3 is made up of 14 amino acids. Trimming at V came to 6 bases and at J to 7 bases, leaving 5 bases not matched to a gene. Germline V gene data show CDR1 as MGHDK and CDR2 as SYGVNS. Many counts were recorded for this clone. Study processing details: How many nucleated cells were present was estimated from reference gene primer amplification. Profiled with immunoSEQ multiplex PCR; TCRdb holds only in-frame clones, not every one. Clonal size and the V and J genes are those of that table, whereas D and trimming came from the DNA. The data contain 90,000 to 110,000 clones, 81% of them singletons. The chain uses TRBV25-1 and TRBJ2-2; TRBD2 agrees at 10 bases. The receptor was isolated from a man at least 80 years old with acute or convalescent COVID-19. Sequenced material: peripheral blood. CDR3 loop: CASRASGSSGELFF. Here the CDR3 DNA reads TGTGCCAGCAGGGCTAGCGGGAGCAGCGGGGAGCTGTTTTTT.